This TCR beta chain appears in the sequencing data of a study of tumor-infiltrating lymphocytes in primary liver carcinoma. Across the study: Surgical resection served as treatment for the primary liver carcinoma of these patients. Participating patients were men and women between 30 and 69 years old.

This clonotype turned up a few times. Its antigen remains unknown. The junction departs from germline at one end; a sequencing error may be responsible. A constant-region primer served to make TCR beta cDNA from approximately 490 ng total RNA. The TCR beta library was amplified through three nested multiplex PCR rounds in a modified ARM-PCR procedure. Rounds one and two of PCR, each of 10 to 11 cycles, were primed with TRBV1-TRBV30 forward primers and a C-beta reverse primer. TCRdb reprocessed the multiplex PCR reads via MiXCR and lists one record per CDR3 protein. Seen here are approximately 300,000 distinct CDR3 sequences, about 62% observed once, and the top ten hold roughly 9%. The CDR3 totals 14 residues. Looked up from germline, CDR1 is SGHAT and CDR2 is FQNNGV. The researchers obtained blood RNA from unsorted whole blood and also extracted germline DNA. Broader study findings: Each sample was bulk and unsorted; consequently, CD4+ and CD8+ repertoires were not compared. Tumors had a top-250-clone fraction that was significantly higher than blood (p = 0.039).

The chain couples TRBV11-2 to TRBJ2-7; 9 bases map to TRBD1. The TCR sequence derives from a man in his forties with primary liver carcinoma and hepatitis B virus infection. The material sequenced was peripheral blood. Here the CDR3 reads CASSSGTGLREQYF. The DNA of the CDR3 is TGTGCCAGTAGCTCCGGGACAGGGTTGCGGGAGCAGTACTTC. Full variable domain (remainder filled in from reference TRBV11-2 and TRBJ2-7): EAGVAQSPRYKIIEKRQSVAFWCNPISGHATLYWYQQILGQGPKLLIQFQNNGVVDDSQLPKDRFSAERLKGVDSTLKIQPAKLEDSAVYLCASSSGTGLREQYFGPGTRLTVT.